Shown below are 5 T cell receptor beta chains from a single sample sequenced in a study of cytomegalovirus exposure and HLA in healthy donors. Use of 60 Vbeta and 13 Jbeta primers characterized the PCR. The protocol was immunoSEQ multiplex PCR, while the TCRdb copy is restricted to in-frame clones and leaves out a portion. The data hold 150,000 or so clones, with around 80% observed a single time. Sequenced: PBMCs. Receptor source: a man in his forties in good health and CMV-seropositive.

The DNA for the CDR3 is TGTGCCAGCAGTGAAACTCGTGGTAGCGGCACCCAAGAGACCCAGTACTTC. It encodes CASSETRGSGTQETQYF. V gene TRBV6-1 combines with J gene TRBJ2-5; D might be TRBD2 (6 bases). Looked up from germline, CDR1 is MNHNS and CDR2 is SASEGT. The V and J ends lost 2 bases and 1 base respectively, with 17 bases between them. This CDR3 is built from 17 residues.

The rearrangement uses TRBV2 and TRBJ2-4, with a weak D call TRBD2 (6 bases). This CDR3 region has 13 residues. V was pared by 5 bases and J by 6 bases, with 11 bases between. Germline lookup yields CDR1 SNHLY and CDR2 FYNNEI. The CDR3 region has the DNA TGTGCCAGCAGTCCATCCGGGGGAAACATTCAGTACTTC. It is translated as CASSPSGGNIQYF.

This chain uses TRBV5-1 with TRBJ2-5; no clear D gene. The CDR3 loop spans 13 amino acids. V was cut by 0 bases and J by 5 bases, with 8 bases left in between. Germline V lookup: CDR1 SGHRS, CDR2 YFSETQ. CDR3 nucleotides: TGCGCCAGCAGCTTGGCTAATGCCGAGACCCAGTACTTC. This encodes CASSLANAETQYF.

A word on this clone: One end of the junction is discordant with germline, which a read error may explain. The chain couples TRBV14 to TRBJ2-7, with 7 bases fitting TRBD1. CDR3 size: 12 residues. The germline gives CDR1 SGHDN, CDR2 FVKESK. The CDR3 coding sequence is TGTGCCAGCAGCGAAGACAGGGTCAAGCAGTACTTC. It encodes CASSEDRVKQYF.

This clone appeared a single time. CDR3 protein: CASSGELLKNYGYTF. DNA of the CDR3: TGTGCCAGCAGTGGAGAACTCCTTAAGAACTATGGCTACACCTTC. The J gene is TRBJ1-2, the V gene TRBV6-1; no firm D call. Germline values: CDR1 MNHNS, CDR2 SASEGT. The CDR3 contains 15 residues. Between the trimmed V and J ends, which lost 4 bases and 2 bases, there was a span of 14 bases.